Each of the 10 T cell receptor beta chains below was sequenced from the same sample in a study of response to subunit inactivated influenza vaccine. MiXCR, applied by TCRdb to the RT-PCR reads, yields one record per CDR3 protein. The sample includes around 520,000 distinct CDR3 sequences, 10% to 15% of them seen just once. The sequencing used PBMCs from blood, collected on the day of vaccination. These receptors were collected from a man aged 45-60 years who received an inactivated influenza vaccine.

This clonotype was observed many times. The genes are TRBV5-1 and TRBJ1-1; D is unresolved. The CDR3 sequence is 15 residues long. Germline lookup yields CDR1 SGHRS and CDR2 YFSETQ. Trimming left V 4 bases short and J 2 bases short, with 15 bases between. The CDR3 spells CASSSLSGSNTEAFF. In DNA, the CDR3 is TGCGCCAGCAGCAGTTTAAGTGGTAGTAACACTGAAGCTTTCTTT.

This chain's CDR3 is CASSLMGQGSSYEQYF. CDR3 nucleotides: TGCGCCAGCAGCTTAATGGGGCAGGGCAGCTCCTACGAGCAGTACTTC. This chain connects TRBV5-1 to TRBJ2-7; tentative D call: TRBD1 (5 bases). Per germline, CDR1 SGHRS and CDR2 YFSETQ. The CDR3 length is 16 residues. V was trimmed by 2 bases and J by 0 bases, leaving 15 bases between them.

This clonotype turned up a few times. The chain couples TRBV5-5 to TRBJ2-5; D may correspond to TRBD1 or TRBD2 (7 bases each). Germline V lookup: CDR1 SGHKS, CDR2 YYEKEE (reference sequence). The germline V and J ends were trimmed by 0 bases and 5 bases, with 14 bases remaining between them. This CDR3 contains 15 residues. CDR3 DNA: TGTGCCAGCAGCTTGGTGCCAGGGGGGGGGGAGACCCAGTACTTC. Translated, it gives CASSLVPGGGETQYF. The full variable domain, rest sourced from reference TRBV5-5 and TRBJ2-5, is DAGVTQSPTHLIKTRGQQVTLRCSPISGHKSVSWYQQVLGQGPQFIFQYYEKEERGRGNFPDRFSARQFPNYSSELNVNALLLGDSALYLCASSLVPGGGETQYFGPGTRLLVL.

The chain joins TRBV4-2 to TRBJ1-4, with D hard to call. The CDR3 loop spans 16 amino acids. CDR1 LGHNA and CDR2 YNFKEQ come from the germline V gene. V lost 0 bases, J lost 0 bases, and 8 bases lay in between. CDR3 DNA: TGTGCCAGCAGCCAAGACAGACATGCAACTAATGAAAAACTGTTTTTT. Its translation: CASSQDRHATNEKLFF.

There are a few counts of this clonotype. This rearrangement joins TRBV6-5 to TRBJ2-3, with unresolved D. The CDR3 is 16 residues long. V lost 0 bases to trimming and J lost 5 bases, with 15 bases between them. Germline-derived CDR1 and CDR2 are MNHEY and SVGAGI. The CDR3 DNA is TGTGCCAGCAGTTACTCGATGGCGGAATGGGGAGATACGCAGTATTTT. Translated: CASSYSMAEWGDTQYF.

This clonotype occurred many times. The chain links TRBV10-2 to TRBJ1-2, with D uncertain. This CDR3 has 14 amino acids. V was pared by 10 bases and J by 1 base, with 16 bases between. CDR1 is WSHSY, CDR2 SAAADI, per germline. Here the CDR3 DNA reads TGCGCCACCGCGGGCGCGGGGATTAACTATGGCTACACCTTC. This translates into CATAGAGINYGYTF.

The rearrangement joins TRBV6-2 or TRBV6-3 to TRBJ1-1; D might be TRBD1 (5 bases). The CDR3 has 12 amino acids. From germline, CDR1 is MNHEY and CDR2 SVGEGT. V was pared by 6 bases and J by 4 bases, with 9 bases between. The CDR3 sequence is CASSRDFTEAFF. In DNA form, the CDR3 reads TGTGCCAGCAGCAGGGATTTCACTGAAGCTTTCTTT.

This chain links TRBV27 with TRBJ2-5, with 10 bases that match TRBD2. The germline V gene encodes CDR1 MNHEY and CDR2 SMNVEV (reference sequence). V was pared by 4 bases and J by 5 bases, with 7 bases of the junction left unmatched. The CDR3 has 15 amino acids. The CDR3 sequence: CASSSLAGVMETQYF. Here the CDR3 DNA reads TGTGCCAGCAGTTCCCTAGCGGGAGTGATGGAGACCCAGTACTTC.

This chain links TRBV6-2 or TRBV6-3 with TRBJ2-7; the match to TRBD2 covers 7 bases. This CDR3 is built from 15 residues. The ends lost 5 bases at V and 2 bases at J; junction bases unmatched: 9. CDR1 is MNHEY, CDR2 SVGEGT, per germline. CDR3 residues: CASSTRTRPAYEQYF. CDR3 DNA sequence: TGTGCCAGCAGTACGAGGACTAGACCAGCCTACGAGCAGTACTTC.

The chain is built from TRBV10-3 and TRBJ2-2; TRBD2 aligns across 12 bases. Germline V lookup: CDR1 ENHRY, CDR2 SYGVKD. Trimming at V came to 3 bases and at J to 4 bases, leaving 12 bases not matched to a gene. The CDR3 length is 19 residues. The chain's CDR3 is CAISEGLLAGGPGTGELFF. The CDR3 DNA reads TGTGCCATCAGTGAAGGTCTACTAGCGGGGGGCCCCGGCACCGGGGAGCTGTTTTTT.